This note documents a single TCR beta chain sequence. These data belong to a study of blood T cells in healthy people across ages. With a J-beta primer mix and a sample-barcoded 5' primer, a second PCR ran about 6 to 11 cycles. TCRdb analysed the 5' RACE reads with MiXCR anew, one entry per CDR3 protein. The data show over a million distinct CDR3 sequences, 20% to 25% seen once. The study drew donors from healthy Caucasian individuals in Russia aged roughly 6 to 90. This same sample was also taken into another study, of T cells of mothers and their children.

The sequencing input was blood. The clonotype comes from a girl aged 2-10 years in good health.

The CDR3 spells CASSIQDGLEAFF. CDR3 nucleotide sequence: TGTGCCAGTAGTATTCAGGACGGTCTTGAAGCTTTCTTT. The chain uses TRBV19 and TRBJ1-1; no reliable D call. The CDR3 totals 13 residues. Germline-derived CDR1 and CDR2 are LNHDA and SQIVND (reference sequence). Trimming removed 3 bases from V and 7 bases from J, with 12 bases in between. The variable domain in full, with the rest retrieved from reference TRBV19 and TRBJ1-1, is DGGITQSPKYLFRKEGQNVTLSCEQNLNHDAMYWYRQDPGQGLRLIYYSQIVNDFQKGDIAEGYSVSREKKESFPLTVTSAQKNPTAFYLCASSIQDGLEAFFGQGTRLTVV.